These 12 T cell receptor beta chains came from one sample sequenced in a study of OX40 agonist ivuxolimab in advanced cancers. This table comes from immunoSEQ multiplex PCR, and its TCRdb copy is limited to in-frame clones, with some not included. The sample includes about 37,000 clones, 80% to 90% of them seen just once. Sequences were derived from CD4+ or CD8+ T cells sorted from blood, sampled in a trial of the OX40 agonist ivuxolimab. Receptors were obtained from an adult with an advanced solid tumor such as melanoma, head and neck, liver or kidney cancer.

This chain connects TRBV29-1 to TRBJ1-1, with TRBD1 as a possible D gene (6 bases). The CDR3 totals 13 residues. The germline CDR1 and CDR2 sequences are SQVTM and ANQGSEA. V gave up 5 bases and J gave up 7 bases, with 17 bases separating them. CDR3 amino acids: CSVLRTASFEAFF. Here the CDR3 DNA reads TGCAGCGTTCTCCGGACAGCATCATTTGAAGCTTTCTTT.

V and J are TRBV7-2 and TRBJ1-5, with TRBD1 as a possible D gene (6 bases). V was shortened by 4 bases and J by 2 bases, with 9 bases between the two germline ends. There are 14 residues in the CDR3. Germline V gene sequence: CDR1 SGHTA, CDR2 FQGNSA. CDR3 DNA: TGTGCCAGCAGCTCCAGGGGAGGCAATCAGCCCCAGCATTTT. Amino acids: CASSSRGGNQPQHF.

The rearrangement uses TRBV5-8 and TRBJ1-2; D ambiguous. CDR3 size: 15 residues. From germline, CDR1 is SGHTS and CDR2 YDEGEE. V gave up 3 bases and J gave up 10 bases, with 22 bases separating them. In nucleotides, the CDR3 is TGTGCCAGCAGCTCAATCCGCAACGGAAGGAGCGACTACACCTTC. It translates to CASSSIRNGRSDYTF.

The chain employs TRBV29-1 and TRBJ2-7; D is possibly TRBD2 (6 bases). V was shortened by 4 bases and J by 3 bases, with 10 bases between the two germline ends. This CDR3 is 12 amino acids long. Looked up from germline, CDR1 is SQVTM and CDR2 is ANQGSEA. CDR3 sequence reads: CSVGAGGYEQYF. As DNA, the CDR3 is TGCAGCGTTGGGGCCGGGGGCTACGAGCAGTACTTC.

J is TRBJ2-3 and V is TRBV6-1, with 7 bases identical to TRBD2. V trimming: 3 bases; J trimming: 0 bases; junction bases outside the gene matches: 9. The CDR3 consists of 17 residues. Germline CDR1 is MNHNS and CDR2 is SASEGT. The CDR3 DNA sequence: TGTGCCAGCAGTGATGATTCGTGGGGGGGGAGCACAGATACGCAGTATTTT. Translating it yields CASSDDSWGGSTDTQYF.

The chain is built from TRBV15 and TRBJ1-4; D unresolved. In germline, CDR1 is LNHNV, CDR2 YYDKDF (reference sequence). CDR3 length: 14 amino acids. V was cut by 2 bases and J by 8 bases, with 12 bases left in between. DNA of the CDR3: TGTGCCACCAGCAGACGCAAGGACGAGGAAAAACTGTTTTTT. Amino acid sequence: CATSRRKDEEKLFF.

The V call is TRBV2, the J call TRBJ1-4, with 7 bases aligning to TRBD1. There are 13 residues in the CDR3. Looked up from germline, CDR1 is SNHLY and CDR2 is FYNNEI. V lost 4 bases, J lost 6 bases, and 2 bases stayed unmatched. CDR3 sequence: CASSGTGDEKLFF. The CDR3, as DNA: TGTGCCAGCAGTGGCACAGGGGATGAAAAACTGTTTTTT.

This clone was recorded a few times. The chain uses TRBV19 and TRBJ2-7; D gene ambiguous. The ends were cut back, 5 bases at V and 0 bases at J, with 8 bases in the middle. CDR3 length: 13 residues. The germline gives CDR1 LNHDA, CDR2 SQIVND (reference sequence). CDR3 in amino acids: CASSWGNSYEQYF. CDR3 DNA sequence: TGTGCCAGTAGTTGGGGAAACTCCTACGAGCAGTACTTC.

The gene calls are TRBV9 and TRBJ2-2; perhaps TRBD1 as D (6 bases). CDR3 length equals 16 residues. Germline CDR1 reads SGDLS; CDR2 reads YYNGEE. Trimming took 4 bases from V and 0 from J, leaving 13 bases between them. CDR3 sequence reads: CASSSGQTANTGELFF. The CDR3 DNA sequence: TGTGCCAGCAGCTCCGGACAGACCGCGAACACCGGGGAGCTGTTTTTT.

This clone was counted once. The V call is TRBV27, the J call TRBJ1-6; D is unresolved. The germline V gene encodes CDR1 MNHEY and CDR2 SMNVEV (reference sequence). V lost 2 bases, J lost 6 bases, and 11 bases lay in between. The CDR3 is 15 amino acids. In nucleotides, the CDR3 is TGTGCCAGCAGTTTAAGAGCGGACGGTAATTCACCCCTCCACTTT. Protein sequence: CASSLRADGNSPLHF.

This clone was detected only once. This chain uses TRBV7-2 with TRBJ1-6; D not certain. This CDR3 has 13 amino acids. Germline V gives CDR1 SGHTA, CDR2 FQGNSA. V was clipped by 3 bases and J by 7 bases, with 7 bases between them. CDR3 in amino acids: CASSFNWNSPLHF. DNA of the CDR3: TGTGCCAGCAGCTTCAACTGGAATTCACCCCTCCACTTT.

Sample share makes this clone medium-sized. This sequence joins TRBV6-1 and TRBJ1-5; no clear D gene. This CDR3 comprises 13 residues. The germline V and J ends were trimmed by 5 bases and 5 bases, with 10 bases remaining between them. CDR1 is MNHNS and CDR2 is SASEGT in the germline V gene. The DNA for the CDR3 is TGTGCCAGCAGTCTGCAGATTCATCAGCCCCAGCATTTT. Translation gives CASSLQIHQPQHF.